This TCR beta chain was retrieved from a study of regulatory T cells in long-lasting Graves disease. Study outcomes and limitations: TRBV28, TRBJ1-2 and TRBJ2-5 were segments that persistent disease favored. Persistent Graves' disease cases displayed lower TCR diversity than newly diagnosed ones.

Trimming removed 3 bases from V and 4 bases from J, with 9 bases in between. CDR3 length: 13 amino acids. The germline CDR1 and CDR2 sequences are KGHDR and SFDVKD. Time point given: newly diagnosed GD, antithyroid drugs for less than 3 months. Extracted RNA from PBMCs served as the source of the TCR library. With respect to this clonotype: Antigen specificity is unknown.

Construction of the TCR beta libraries employed iRepertoire HTBI primers in conjunction with Arm-PCR of CDR3 regions. TCRdb used MiXCR to reprocess the multiplex PCR reads, holding one entry per CDR3 protein. Here the sample spans 540,000 or so distinct CDR3 sequences, about 13% being singletons. This sample was also put to use in a study of T cells in Graves' hyperthyroidism and ophthalmopathy. That publication notes: Graves' hyperthyroidism is called stable when ophthalmopathy does not progress within 18 months.

The rearrangement links TRBV24-1 to TRBJ2-7, with no clear D. The source of this sequence is a man aged 25 to 40 with Graves disease. This sample comprised peripheral blood mononuclear cells (PBMCs), obtained at new diagnosis, from a patient treated with antithyroid drugs. CDR3 loop: CATSDTTGYEQYF. DNA for the CDR3: TGTGCCACCAGTGATACCACCGGTTACGAGCAGTACTTC.